The sequence of this T cell receptor (beta chain) was determined in a study of early T cells in non-severe SARS-CoV-2 infection. Overall study: Chains stayed unpaired after sequencing of bulk RNA from unsorted whole blood.

This clonotype has ten or more counts. Its antigen is undetermined. Unique molecular identifiers tagged individual cDNA molecules. In TCRdb, the 5' RACE reads were re-called with MiXCR into one record per CDR3 protein. The sample contains 79,000 or so distinct CDR3 sequences, roughly 12% of which appear only once. The CDR3 extends over 17 amino acids. V shed 7 bases, J shed 3 bases, and the junction held 15 bases outside the gene matches. Study results and limitations: Matching against VDJdb likely underestimated virus-specific expansions, favoring anti-spike CD8.

The material sequenced was whole blood. The clonotype originates from an adult who was a healthcare worker with PCR-confirmed SARS-CoV-2 infection or an uninfected control (not recorded which). V is TRBV23-1 and J is TRBJ2-7; 10 bases line up with TRBD2. TRBV23-1 is labeled an ORF, and its function is uncertain. The CDR3 DNA sequence: TGCGCCAGCACTCCTGTGACCCCTAGCGGGAGCAACTACGAGCAGTACTTC. This encodes CASTPVTPSGSNYEQYF.